Listed below are T cell receptor beta chains from one sample, sequenced in a study of graft-versus-host responses after intestinal transplantation. Clones were sequenced by immunoSEQ multiplex PCR, and TCRdb holds only the in-frame ones, with some missing. Of about 25,000 clones listed, around 94% are singletons. Sequencing used PBMCs, obtained 30 days after intestinal transplant. These receptor sequences come from a human patient who received an intestinal transplant, so some T cells may come from the graft donor. The CDR3 runs from the conserved cysteine through the conserved F or W. A D gene is named only where the DNA matches it firmly. Rows give clone size only sometimes, using once, few, many, or a class for an expanded clone.

>.|TRBV4-1|TRBJ2-1|.
CASSQEDLSYNEQFF
TGCGCCAGCAGCCAAGAAGACTTATCCTACAATGAGCAGTTCTTC
>.|TRBV18|TRBJ2-5|.
CASSSTTGSRETQYF
TGTGCCAGCTCATCGACTACAGGGTCTCGAGAGACCCAGTACTTC
>TRBD2|TRBV29-1|TRBJ2-1|.
CSVATSGGIYNEQFF
TGCAGCGTAGCAACTAGCGGGGGTATATACAATGAGCAGTTCTTC
>.|TRBV7-9|TRBJ2-1|.
CASSSPTAVEQFF
TGTGCCAGCAGCTCCCCCACTGCGGTTGAGCAGTTCTTC
>.|TRBV4-2|TRBJ1-2|.
CASSQGENYGYTF
TGTGCCAGCAGCCAAGGGGAGAACTATGGCTACACCTTC
>TRBD2|TRBV14|TRBJ2-4|once
CASSQTGLGLAKNIQYF
TGTGCCAGCAGCCAGACGGGACTAGGCCTAGCCAAAAACATTCAGTACTTC
>TRBD1|TRBV4-3|TRBJ2-7|.
CASSQGQGVNEQYF
TGCGCCAGCAGCCAAGGACAGGGGGTAAACGAGCAGTACTTC
>TRBD1|TRBV2|TRBJ1-4|few
CASRGTGAPNEKLFF
TGTGCCAGCAGGGGGACAGGCGCACCTAATGAAAAACTGTTTTTT
>.|TRBV7-2|TRBJ1-4|.
CASRRRGSEKLFF
TGTGCCAGCAGGCGTAGGGGGAGCGAAAAACTGTTTTTT
>TRBD1|TRBV6-1|TRBJ1-3|once
CASRLTGGGNTIYF
TGTGCCAGCAGACTTACAGGGGGTGGAAACACCATATATTTT
>.|TRBV29-1|TRBJ1-2|.
CSVVGRGDANYGYTF
TGCAGCGTTGTGGGACGGGGGGACGCCAACTATGGCTACACCTTC
>.|TRBV29-1|TRBJ2-7|.
CSVEGLQQAGEQYF
TGCAGCGTTGAAGGGTTACAACAGGCCGGCGAGCAGTACTTC
>.|TRBV19|TRBJ2-2|.
CASSMVVAGELFF
TGTGCCAGTAGTATGGTGGTCGCCGGGGAGCTGTTTTTT
>.|TRBV18|TRBJ1-1|.
CASREKGLNTEAFF
TGTGCCAGCCGAGAAAAGGGCCTGAACACTGAAGCTTTCTTT
>TRBD2|TRBV10-1|TRBJ2-3|.
CASSPGSGMVDTQYF
TGCGCCAGCTCCCCGGGGAGCGGGATGGTAGATACGCAGTATTTT
>TRBD2|TRBV6-5|TRBJ2-7|.
CASSYREGPYEQYF
TGTGCCAGCAGTTATCGGGAGGGCCCCTACGAGCAGTACTTC
>.|TRBV9|TRBJ1-1|.
CASSVGIGGTEAFF
TGTGCCAGCAGCGTAGGAATAGGGGGAACTGAAGCTTTCTTT
>TRBD2|TRBV7-8|TRBJ2-1|.
CASSFRPSGDNEQFF
TGTGCCAGCAGCTTCAGGCCTAGCGGGGACAATGAGCAGTTCTTC
>.|TRBV11-2|TRBJ2-1|.
CASSLGDHFDNEQFF
TGTGCCAGCAGCTTAGGGGACCATTTCGACAATGAGCAGTTCTTC
>TRBD2|TRBV4-1|TRBJ2-3|.
CASSHQRGDTQYF
TGCGCCAGCAGCCATCAGCGGGGGGATACGCAGTATTTT
>.|TRBV7-6|TRBJ1-1|.
CASSSQGNTEAFF
TGTGCCAGCAGTTCCCAGGGGAATACTGAAGCTTTCTTT
>TRBD1|TRBV7-9|TRBJ2-3|.
CATGQGGTDTQYF
TGTGCCACTGGACAGGGCGGCACAGATACGCAGTATTTT
>.|TRBV27|TRBJ1-5|.
CASTPGYYSNQPQHF
TGTGCCAGCACCCCCGGGTATTATAGCAATCAGCCCCAGCATTTT
>.|TRBV11-2|TRBJ2-1|.
CASSSFWGQGISGNEQFF
TGTGCCAGCAGCTCGTTTTGGGGGCAGGGAATATCAGGGAATGAGCAGTTCTTC
>TRBD1|TRBV27|TRBJ2-1|.
CASSTGTGAPGEQFF
TGTGCCAGCAGTACCGGGACAGGGGCTCCGGGGGAGCAGTTCTTC
>.|TRBV7-9|TRBJ1-1|once
CASSWVHGDEAFF
TGTGCCAGCAGCTGGGTCCATGGGGATGAAGCTTTCTTT
>.|TRBV7-8|TRBJ1-1|few
CASSLGENTEAFF
TGTGCCAGCAGCTTAGGGGAGAACACTGAAGCTTTCTTT
>TRBD1|TRBV11-2|TRBJ2-7|.
CASSGTGVSYEQYF
TGTGCCAGCAGCGGGACAGGGGTTTCCTACGAGCAGTACTTC
>.|TRBV19|TRBJ2-3|.
CASNDWRAIDTQYF
TGTGCCAGTAACGACTGGAGGGCCATAGATACGCAGTATTTT
>TRBD2|TRBV12-5|TRBJ2-1|.
CASGMGTSGTISSYNEQFF
TGTGCTAGTGGTATGGGGACTAGCGGAACTATTAGCTCCTACAATGAGCAGTTCTTC
>TRBD2|TRBV28|TRBJ2-7|.
CASSLFREIPGLADDSYEQYF
TGTGCCAGCAGTTTGTTTCGGGAGATACCGGGACTAGCGGACGACTCCTACGAGCAGTACTTC
>.|TRBV7-6|TRBJ1-1|.
CASSLEGHYTEAFF
TGTGCCAGCAGCTTAGAGGGACACTACACTGAAGCTTTCTTT
>.|TRBV6-6|TRBJ1-1|once
CASSYDRDNTEAFF
TGTGCCAGCAGTTACGATAGGGACAACACTGAAGCTTTCTTT
>.|TRBV27|TRBJ1-2|.
CASDRGYTF
TGTGCCAGCGACCGGGGCTACACCTTC
>TRBD2|TRBV19|TRBJ2-1|.
CASSITSDNEQFF
TGTGCCAGTAGCATAACTAGCGACAATGAGCAGTTCTTC
>.|TRBV6-5|TRBJ1-2|.
CASSSEAYYGYTF
TGTGCCAGCAGTTCGGAGGCGTACTATGGCTACACCTTC
>TRBD1|TRBV10-3|TRBJ2-7|.
CAISELGTGMSEQYF
TGTGCCATCAGTGAGTTAGGGACAGGGATGAGTGAGCAGTACTTC
>.|TRBV5-1|TRBJ1-1|.
CASSLDREAFF
TGCGCCAGCAGCTTGGACAGAGAAGCTTTCTTT
>.|TRBV9|TRBJ2-5|.
CASSVDVHETQYF
TGTGCCAGCAGCGTAGATGTTCATGAGACCCAGTACTTC
>TRBD2|TRBV7-9|TRBJ2-7|.
CASRARTSGKENSYEQYF
TGTGCCAGCAGAGCCAGGACTAGCGGGAAAGAAAACTCCTACGAGCAGTACTTC
>.|TRBV11-1|TRBJ2-2|.
CASSRTTTNTGELFF
TGTGCCAGCAGCCGTACCACGACGAACACCGGGGAGCTGTTTTTT
>.|TRBV4-1|TRBJ2-1|.
CASSQREGLTAYNEQFF
TGCGCCAGCAGCCAGAGAGAGGGACTCACAGCCTACAATGAGCAGTTCTTC
>.|TRBV29-1|TRBJ1-1|.
CSAGDTNTEAFF
TGCAGCGCTGGGGACACGAACACTGAAGCTTTCTTT
>TRBD1|TRBV10-3|TRBJ1-1|.
CAISTGAYTEAFF
TGTGCCATCAGTACAGGGGCCTACACTGAAGCTTTCTTT
>.|TRBV6-5|TRBJ2-1|.
CASSYSITASYNEQFF
TGTGCCAGCAGTTACTCGATCACAGCTTCCTACAATGAGCAGTTCTTC
>TRBD2|TRBV27|TRBJ2-7|.
CASSLTSGSEQYF
TGTGCCAGCAGTTTAACTAGCGGGAGCGAGCAGTACTTC
>TRBD1|TRBV27|TRBJ1-5|.
CASSSGGSRNQPQHF
TGTGCCAGCAGTTCAGGGGGGTCGCGCAATCAGCCCCAGCATTTT
>.|TRBV5-6|TRBJ2-3|.
CASSLGQDGSTDTQYF
TGTGCCAGCAGCTTGGGACAGGACGGGAGCACAGATACGCAGTATTTT
>.|TRBV28|TRBJ2-3|.
CASSLTSRMGDTQYF
TGTGCCAGCAGTTTGACTAGTAGGATGGGAGATACGCAGTATTTT